One sample yielded the 17 T cell receptor beta chains listed below, sequenced in a study of blood T cell repertoires in COVID-19 (dated by TCRdb to 2018 to 2020). Libraries were constructed by the immunoSEQ multiplex PCR assay. Drawn from immuneACCESS, this table holds only the in-frame rearrangements with V and J called that TCRdb kept. Clones are partly lost; checked studies trace under half to an unresolved V gene and leave the rest unexplained. The sample table contains 95,000 to 130,000 clones; only one count was recorded for around four fifths of them. The leading ten clones occupy approximately 2.5% of the sample. The sequenced sample consisted of peripheral blood. Source of these receptors: a man aged 25-45 years with acute or convalescent COVID-19.

The rearrangement joins TRBV11-1 to TRBJ1-1; 7 bases match TRBD1. CDR1 is SGHAT and CDR2 is FQDESV in the germline V gene (reference sequence). J gave up 8 bases and V 5 bases, and 8 bases lay outside the gene matches. The CDR3 length is 13 residues. The CDR3: CASSPRQGPEAFF. Here the CDR3 DNA reads TGTGCCAGCAGCCCTCGACAGGGCCCCGAAGCTTTCTTT.

This clone was seen a few times. This chain joins TRBV19 and TRBJ1-4, with 9 positions matching TRBD1. CDR1 is LNHDA, CDR2 SQIVND, per germline (reference sequence). Trimming took 2 bases from V and 8 from J; bases not matched to a gene: 3. The CDR3 has 14 residues. The CDR3 loop reads CASSIRTGVEKLFF. The DNA for the CDR3 is TGTGCCAGTAGTATACGGACAGGGGTAGAAAAACTGTTTTTT.

This clone appeared a few times. The chain links TRBV18 to TRBJ2-2; D is perhaps TRBD2 (5 bases). CDR1 is KGHSH, CDR2 LQKENI, per germline. CDR3 length: 17 amino acids. With 2 bases removed from V and 0 bases from J, the gap between germline ends came to 13 bases. The CDR3 reads CASSPDRGLSNTGELFF. DNA of the CDR3: TGTGCCAGCTCACCAGATAGAGGGCTCTCGAACACCGGGGAGCTGTTTTTT.

The V gene is TRBV6-6, the J gene TRBJ1-1; 10 bases align to TRBD1. The CDR3 loop spans 17 amino acids. V was pared by 5 bases and J by 3 bases, with 12 bases of the junction left unmatched. The germline gives CDR1 MNHNY, CDR2 SVGAGI (reference sequence). The DNA for the CDR3 is TGTGCCAGCAGTCCGATGGGACAGGGGAAGAGGGACACTGAAGCTTTCTTT. It is translated as CASSPMGQGKRDTEAFF.

The V and J genes are TRBV3-1 (or the pseudogene TRBV3-2) and TRBJ1-1; D not certain. The CDR3 contains 11 residues. Germline V gene lookup returns CDR1 LGHDT and CDR2 YNNKEL (reference sequence). V was clipped by 8 bases and J by 7 bases, with 11 bases between them. CDR3 region: CASSNLLEAFF. The CDR3 bases are TGTGCCAGCTCGAACTTACTTGAAGCTTTCTTT.

The gene calls are TRBV9 and TRBJ2-3, with TRBD2 matching 11 bases. This CDR3 contains 17 residues. The germline V gene encodes CDR1 SGDLS and CDR2 YYNGEE. The junction had 6 bases not matched to a gene; V was cut back by 3 bases and J by 0 bases. The CDR3 coding sequence is TGTGCCAGCAGCGATTTTAGCGGGGGGGCTAGCACAGATACGCAGTATTTT. It yields the protein CASSDFSGGASTDTQYF.

This chain links TRBV19 with TRBJ2-1, with 7 bases matching TRBD2. V lost 3 bases to trimming and J lost 8 bases; unmatched junction nucleotides: 10. Germline CDR1 LNHDA, CDR2 SQIVND (reference sequence). The CDR3 loop spans 15 amino acids. CDR3 sequence: CASSIGGGPLYEQFF. CDR3 bases: TGTGCCAGTAGTATCGGGGGAGGGCCCCTCTATGAGCAGTTCTTC.

The chain couples TRBV3-1 (or the pseudogene TRBV3-2) to TRBJ2-1; 8 bases agree with TRBD2. Germline CDR1 reads LGHDT; CDR2 reads YNNKEL (reference sequence). The J segment lost 6 bases and the V segment lost 1 base, leaving 2 bases of the junction unmatched. CDR3 size: 14 residues. CDR3 sequence (DNA): TGTGCCAGCAGCCAAGGACTAGCGAGCAATGAGCAGTTCTTC. Protein sequence: CASSQGLASNEQFF.

By share of the sample, this clone is medium-sized. The chain has TRBV6-1 and TRBJ2-2; 12 nucleotides agree with TRBD2. This CDR3 is built from 15 residues. The J segment lost 6 bases and the V segment lost 2 bases, leaving 1 base of the junction unmatched. CDR1 is MNHNS and CDR2 is SASEGT in the germline V gene. In DNA, the CDR3 is TGTGCCAGCAGTGAACTAGCGGGAGGGCCCGGGGAGCTGTTTTTT. Its protein product is CASSELAGGPGELFF.

This clone came up once. This sequence joins TRBV9 and TRBJ1-2, with 7 bases matching TRBD1. From germline, CDR1 is SGDLS and CDR2 YYNGEE. This CDR3 contains 15 residues. Unmatched junction bases numbered 7, after V lost 4 bases and J lost 1 base. The CDR3 loop reads CASSPRTGDNYGYTF. The CDR3 bases are TGTGCCAGCAGCCCTAGGACAGGAGATAACTATGGCTACACCTTC.

CDR3 in DNA: TGTGCTAGTGGTTTGGTACTTCCCGGGGAGCTGTTTTTT. Protein: CASGLVLPGELFF. The gene calls are TRBV12-5 and TRBJ2-2; D unclear. The V and J ends lost 0 bases and 6 bases respectively, with 5 bases between them. The CDR3 contains 13 residues. Looked up from germline, CDR1 is LGHNT and CDR2 is FRNRAP.

The chain is built from TRBV6-5 and TRBJ2-3; TRBD1 matches 9 bases. V lost 6 bases, J lost 2 bases, and 6 bases stayed unmatched. The CDR3 extends over 15 amino acids. Germline CDR1 MNHEY, CDR2 SVGAGI. CDR3 sequence: CASRPDRGTTDTQYF. The CDR3 DNA reads TGTGCCAGCAGGCCGGACAGGGGCACCACAGATACGCAGTATTTT.

This clone has a single count. This chain links TRBV4-1 with TRBJ2-7; D might be TRBD2 (5 bases). The CDR3 runs to 14 residues. Deletions cut 0 bases from V and 2 bases from J, with 8 bases between. Germline CDR1 and CDR2: MGHRA and YSYEKL. CDR3 coding DNA: TGCGCCAGCAGCCAAGATGAGGGTGCCTACGAGCAGTACTTC. Protein sequence: CASSQDEGAYEQYF.

The chain joins TRBV6-1 to TRBJ2-7; maybe TRBD2 (6 bases). V dropped 3 bases and J dropped 0 bases, with 9 bases sitting between them. This CDR3 contains 14 residues. Germline CDR1 reads MNHNS; CDR2 reads SASEGT. CDR3 in amino acids: CASSEVGSSYEQYV. The CDR3 DNA is TGTGCCAGCAGTGAGGTCGGGAGCTCCTACGAGCAGTACGTC.

V gene TRBV30 combines with J gene TRBJ2-7, with 11 nucleotides matching TRBD1. The CDR3 is 14 amino acids. The germline V gene encodes CDR1 GTSNPN and CDR2 SVGIG (reference sequence). Trimming cost V 4 bases and J 12 bases; bases outside gene matches: 14. CDR3 protein: CAWIGAGQGGRRYF. DNA of the CDR3: TGTGCCTGGATCGGGGCGGGACAGGGGGGCCGAAGGTACTTC.

This clone turned up a few times. J is TRBJ1-4 and V is TRBV4-3; tentatively, D is TRBD1 (6 bases). The germline CDR1 and CDR2 sequences are LGHNA and YSLEER. This CDR3 contains 16 residues. The V gene lost 2 bases and the J gene lost 7 bases, with 17 bases spanning the gap. CDR3 protein: CASSQSEFGQSEKLFF. As DNA, the CDR3 is TGCGCCAGCAGCCAAAGTGAGTTCGGACAGTCTGAAAAACTGTTTTTT.

This clone was picked up one time. The V and J genes are TRBV27 and TRBJ1-6; D is uncertain. CDR3 length: 14 amino acids. V was pared by 2 bases and J by 9 bases, with 11 bases between. Looked up from germline, CDR1 is MNHEY and CDR2 is SMNVEV (reference sequence). As DNA, the CDR3 is TGTGCCAGCAGTTTAGGTAGGAGGGCTTCACCCCTCCACTTT. Translating gives CASSLGRRASPLHF.